This T cell receptor beta chain originates from a study of blood T cell repertoires in COVID-19 (dated by TCRdb to the early 2020s). Regarding the study in general: Samples covering the acute and convalescent phases of COVID-19 were provided by collaborators in the United States, Italy and Spain. Samples came from the ongoing ImmuneRACE study (first 160 participants) plus 1,254 subjects from 6 global collaborators. The material from the prospective study consisted of cDNA or gDNA derived from T cells, B-cell-depleted T cells, or PBMCs. HLA class I and class II types, where available, came from metadata supplied by the sample provider rather than from assay-based typing. The repertoires were made available in a free public database intended to serve as a resource for research on the immune response to SARS-CoV-2. The dataset comprised deeply sampled blood TCRbeta repertoires from subjects exposed to, actively infected with, or recovered from COVID-19. Nearly every sample came with metadata listing a de-identified subject ID, COVID-19 status, age in years and sex.

This clone has a single count. What antigen it recognizes has not been identified. The record has no base qualities; no much larger clone is one base away. The immunoSEQ Assay, a bias-controlled multiplex PCR, was used to amplify TCRbeta CDR3 regions from genomic DNA. The authors' pipeline ran thus. Nucleated cell counts per sample were estimated from amplification of reference gene primers within the assay. Sequence reads were collapsed and filtered to measure the absolute abundance of every unique TCRbeta CDR3 rearrangement. Productive Simpson clonality was computed per sample as the square root of Simpson's diversity index over productive rearrangements. TCRdb mirrors the immuneACCESS table, restricted to in-frame sequences. Some clones are absent from its copies; in checked studies, under half trace to an unresolved V gene, and the reason for the others is unknown. V and J calls and clone size are copied from that table; D and trimming were computed from the DNA. This sample gives about 130,000 clones in total; 84% of them show up just once. Around 13% of the sample belongs to the ten largest clones.

Each collaborating institution followed its own protocols to collect whole blood in K2EDTA tubes. Collaborator samples were shipped for TCRbeta analysis as frozen whole blood, isolated PBMCs, or DNA extracted from either sample type. Paper-wide results and their limitations: The amount of clinical and demographic metadata varied by source and participant and was provided uncurated.

According to the germline V gene (reference sequence), CDR1 reads SGHAT and CDR2 reads FQDESV. V is shortened by 10 bases, J by 7 bases, and the region joining them spans 14 bases. The CDR3, from cysteine to phenylalanine, totals 13 residues. CDR3 DNA only is kept here, 39 bases in frame from base 1. The chain was built from TRBV11-1 and TRBJ1-6; the D gene is not confidently resolved. The specimen was peripheral blood. This TCR was sampled from a human donor in a cohort sampled during active COVID-19. The CDR3 here reads CATSGGLNSPLHF. DNA sequence: TGTGCCACGTCTGGAGGCCTCAATTCACCCCTCCACTTT. The CDR3, completed at both ends by the reference TRBV11-1 and TRBJ1-6 genes, gives the full variable domain EAEVAQSPRYKITEKSQAVAFWCDPISGHATLYWYRQILGQGPELLVQFQDESVVDDSQLPKDRFSAERLKGVDSTLKIQPAELGDSAMYLCATSGGLNSPLHFGNGTRLTVT.